This entry describes one T cell receptor (beta chain). The specificity of this receptor is unknown. Per-base qualities were not stored, and no clone one base away is much larger. The germline V gene sets CDR1 to SGHRS and CDR2 to YFSETQ. V is pruned by 2 bases and J by 5 bases, leaving 7 bases of the junction without a gene match. The CDR3, from cysteine to phenylalanine, totals 15 residues. Here the CDR3 DNA is all that survives: 45 bases in frame from base 1. The collaborating institutions used their own protocols to collect whole blood in K2EDTA tubes. For TCRbeta analysis, collaborator samples were shipped as frozen whole blood, as isolated PBMCs, or as DNA extracted from either sample type. TCRbeta CDR3 regions were amplified from genomic DNA using the immunoSEQ Assay, a bias-controlled multiplex PCR. In the original analysis: Within the assay, amplification of reference gene primers was used to estimate how many nucleated cells each sample contained. To quantify the absolute abundance of each unique TCRbeta CDR3 rearrangement, sequence reads were collapsed and filtered. For each sample, productive Simpson clonality was calculated by taking the square root of Simpson's diversity index across productive rearrangements. The clones in this table, taken by TCRdb from immuneACCESS, are in-frame only. Not every clone is retained; where verified, under half of the shortfall comes from an unresolved V gene, and the cause of the rest is unknown. The V and J calls and clone size were taken over from that table, and D and trimming were inferred from the DNA. Counted in this sample were over 45,000 clones; 81% of them appeared once. The ten largest clones represent roughly 28% of the sample.

The source of the sample is a study of blood T cell repertoires in COVID-19 (dated by TCRdb to 2020 to 2021). Concerning the study at large: The collaborator samples originated in the United States, Italy and Spain and spanned the acute and convalescent phases of COVID-19. The material from the prospective study consisted of cDNA or gDNA derived from T cells, B-cell-depleted T cells, or PBMCs. Deeply sampled blood TCRbeta repertoires from subjects exposed to, actively infected with, or recovered from COVID-19 were included in the dataset. A freely available public database, intended as a resource for researchers studying the immune response to SARS-CoV-2, is where the repertoires were released. The samples were drawn from the first 160 participants of the ongoing ImmuneRACE study and from under 1,500 subjects provided by 6 global collaborators. Sample metadata almost always included a de-identified subject ID, COVID-19 status, age in years and sex. Where HLA class I and class II types were available, the types were taken from metadata supplied by the sample provider, not from assay-based typing.

Results and caveats for the whole study, not just this receptor: Clinical and demographic metadata were provided uncurated, with the amount varying by source and participant.

Sequenced input: peripheral blood. The sequence links TRBV5-1 to TRBJ2-5; 9 bases in the junction line up with TRBD1. The source is a woman older than 75 with active or convalescent COVID-19. The nucleotides are TGCGCCAGCAGCTTCCGGACAGGGGTGGGGGAGACCCAGTACTTC. The resulting protein is CASSFRTGVGETQYF.